This TCR beta chain derives from a study of T cells in Graves' hyperthyroidism and ophthalmopathy. Study-wide results and caveats: The model anticipated ophthalmopathy a median around six months pre-onset.

A few counts support this clonotype. Its antigen is not known. Amplification yielded TCR beta CDR3 regions, with RNA transcripts as the source. An initial round of RT-PCR targeting the TCR CDR3 relied on the HTBI primer set. TCRdb used MiXCR to reprocess the multiplex PCR reads, holding one entry per CDR3 protein. The sample has 300,000 or so distinct CDR3 sequences, 17% seen once. The cohort's ophthalmopathy patients, a group with duration under 3 months, had a Clinical Activity Score of at least 3 and a NOSPECS grade of at least 4. Exclusion followed for patients with uncontrolled infection, other autoimmune disease, pregnancy or lactation. This clonotype was sampled from a woman aged 60-70 years with Graves' ophthalmopathy. Source material: blood.

In DNA, the CDR3 is TGTGCCAGCAGCCCTAGATTTGGGGGCCCCGGGACTCGCACCGGGGAGCTGTTTTTT. This sequence encodes CASSPRFGGPGTRTGELFF. V is TRBV11-3 and J is TRBJ2-2; D possibly uses TRBD1 or TRBD2 (6 bases each). Between the trimmed V and J ends, which lost 5 bases and 4 bases, there was a span of 26 bases. The germline gives CDR1 SGHNT, CDR2 YENEEA. The CDR3 has 19 residues.